This entry lists 27 T cell receptor beta chains sequenced from one sample in a study of low-dose radiotherapy and immunotherapy resistance in tumors. Time point specified: before trial treatment. TRAV- and TRBV-specific primers primed first-strand cDNA, covering alpha and beta chains. TCR amplification ran approximately 20 PCR cycles using constant-region and V-primer adapter primers. TCRdb reprocessed the reads via MiXCR and lists one record per CDR3 protein. Of around 79,000 distinct CDR3 sequences listed, around 18% are singletons. This sample comprised PBMCs, obtained before treatment. The receptors originated from a male donor with prostate cancer.

This clonotype showed up many times. The rearrangement links TRBV20-1 to TRBJ2-1, with D unclear. Germline CDR1 and CDR2: DFQATT and SNEGSKA (reference sequence). Trimming took 4 bases from V and 5 from J, leaving 6 bases between them. The CDR3 totals 11 residues. The CDR3 sequence: CSAMGNNEQFF. In DNA, the CDR3 is TGCAGTGCTATGGGGAACAATGAGCAGTTCTTC.

This clonotype was recorded at least ten times. The CDR3 sequence: CASRGRTGEITGELFF. For the CDR3, the DNA is TGTGCCAGCAGGGGGAGGACAGGGGAAATCACCGGGGAGCTGTTTTTT. The chain recombines TRBV28 with TRBJ2-2; 9 bases are a match to TRBD1. Germline V lookup: CDR1 MDHEN, CDR2 SYDVKM. This CDR3 has 16 residues. Trimming removed 6 bases from V and 4 bases from J; junction bases left unmatched: 9.

This clonotype was detected many times. The chain has TRBV2 and TRBJ2-1, with 12 bases lining up with TRBD2. Germline CDR1 SNHLY, CDR2 FYNNEI. There are 17 residues in the CDR3. J was trimmed by 0 bases and V by 6 bases; bases with no gene match: 6. This CDR3 is CASRMTSGGPSYNEQFF. DNA of the CDR3: TGTGCCAGCAGGATGACTAGCGGGGGACCCTCCTACAATGAGCAGTTCTTC.

This clonotype has at least ten counts. The genes are TRBV28 and TRBJ2-7; 12 positions agree with TRBD2. CDR3 length: 15 residues. The junction had 5 bases not matched to a gene; V was cut back by 5 bases and J by 3 bases. Per germline, CDR1 MDHEN and CDR2 SYDVKM. The CDR3 reads CASSLRTSGNYEQYF. As DNA, the CDR3 is TGTGCCAGCAGTCTAAGGACTAGCGGGAACTACGAGCAGTACTTC.

This clonotype was counted between two and nine times. The rearrangement links TRBV5-1 to TRBJ2-2; TRBD2 agrees at 8 bases. This CDR3 has 15 residues. Germline lookup yields CDR1 SGHRS and CDR2 YFSETQ. Trimming at V came to 0 bases and at J to 5 bases, leaving 3 bases not matched to a gene. The CDR3 DNA sequence: TGCGCCAGCAGCTTGGCCTCGGGAGGGACCGGGGAGCTGTTTTTT. Translation gives CASSLASGGTGELFF.

Ten or more counts support this clonotype. The V call is TRBV6-5, the J call TRBJ2-1; D not resolved. Germline V gene lookup returns CDR1 MNHEY and CDR2 SVGAGI. The CDR3 loop spans 12 amino acids. The ends were cut back, 4 bases at V and 6 bases at J, with 7 bases in the middle. The CDR3 is CASSWDGNEQFF. The CDR3 DNA is TGTGCCAGCAGTTGGGATGGCAATGAGCAGTTCTTC.

This clonotype was counted ten times or more. The chain employs TRBV4-1 and TRBJ2-2; D gene ambiguous. The CDR3 consists of 12 residues. Trimming left V 2 bases short and J 5 bases short, with 3 bases between. Germline CDR1 MGHRA, CDR2 YSYEKL. The CDR3 protein is CASSQITGELFF. CDR3 bases: TGCGCCAGCAGCCAAATTACCGGGGAGCTGTTTTTT.

The J gene is TRBJ1-4, the V gene TRBV6-5; 9 bases agree with TRBD1. From germline, CDR1 is MNHEY and CDR2 SVGAGI. The V segment lost 2 bases and the J segment 7 bases; nucleotides outside the gene matches: 11. The CDR3 totals 17 residues. This chain's CDR3 is CASSYLIMRTGAEKLFF. CDR3 nucleotides: TGTGCCAGCAGTTACCTAATAATGCGGACAGGGGCTGAAAAACTGTTTTTT.

This clonotype was observed many times. The chain recombines TRBV10-2 with TRBJ2-3; TRBD1 aligns across 10 bases. This CDR3 has 15 residues. V lost 8 bases, J lost 6 bases, and 11 bases stayed unmatched. CDR1 is WSHSY and CDR2 is SAAADI in the germline V gene. Written as DNA, the CDR3 is TGCGCCAGCCGAGGGGTGACAGGGGGCAAGGATACGCAGTATTTT. Translated, it gives CASRGVTGGKDTQYF.

Many counts were recorded for this clonotype. This CDR3 reads CASSLEVQGSGELFF. The CDR3 nucleotides read TGTGCCAGCAGCTTGGAAGTGCAGGGTTCCGGGGAGCTGTTTTTT. The chain employs TRBV7-6 and TRBJ2-2; perhaps TRBD1 as D (5 bases). CDR1 SGHVS and CDR2 FNYEAQ come from the germline V gene. The germline V and J ends were trimmed by 3 bases and 6 bases, with 14 bases remaining between them. CDR3 length equals 15 residues.

This clonotype was observed a single time. The chain recombines TRBV28 with TRBJ2-3; TRBD2 matches at 11 bases. Germline values: CDR1 MDHEN, CDR2 SYDVKM. V shed 9 bases, J shed 2 bases, and the junction held 13 bases outside the gene matches. The length of the CDR3 is 17 residues. The CDR3 here is CARKPSGRHLFTDTQYF. The CDR3 nucleotides read TGTGCCAGGAAACCTAGCGGGAGGCATCTTTTCACAGATACGCAGTATTTT.

This clonotype appeared many times. This chain uses TRBV4-1 with TRBJ2-2, with D perhaps TRBD2 (5 bases). CDR1 and CDR2 from the germline V gene are MGHRA and YSYEKL. Trimming took off 3 bases at V and 6 bases at J, with 20 bases between the two ends. The CDR3 is made up of 17 amino acids. Here the CDR3 DNA reads TGCGCCAGCAGCCACCAAGCCCCCACTAGAGCCTCCGGGGAGCTGTTTTTT. Translated: CASSHQAPTRASGELFF.

This clonotype was found many times. The V gene is TRBV20-1, the J gene TRBJ2-1; D is possibly TRBD1 (6 bases). Trimming stripped 2 bases from V and 7 bases from J, with 18 bases between. The CDR3 length is 15 residues. Germline V gene sequence: CDR1 DFQATT, CDR2 SNEGSKA (reference sequence). This chain's CDR3 is CSARIRGFPTNEQFF. CDR3 bases: TGCAGTGCTAGAATAAGGGGGTTCCCTACTAATGAGCAGTTCTTC.

This clonotype was found many times. This sequence joins TRBV4-2 and TRBJ2-7; D is undetermined. The CDR3 consists of 14 residues. Trimming took 0 bases from V and 3 from J, leaving 9 bases between them. Germline values: CDR1 LGHNA, CDR2 YNFKEQ. CDR3 DNA sequence: TGTGCCAGCAGCCAAGATCTTGGGATCTACGAGCAGTACTTC. As protein: CASSQDLGIYEQYF.

V usage is TRBV6-6 and J usage is TRBJ2-5, with 9 positions matching TRBD1. CDR1 MNHNY and CDR2 SVGAGI come from the germline V gene (reference sequence). The J segment lost 3 bases and the V segment lost 2 bases, leaving 4 bases of the junction unmatched. The CDR3 length is 15 residues. The CDR3 region has the DNA TGTGCCAGCAGTTACCCGGGACAGGGAAAAGAGACCCAGTACTTC. It encodes CASSYPGQGKETQYF.

This clonotype was observed a handful of times. V and J are TRBV29-1 and TRBJ2-1; tentatively, D is TRBD1 or TRBD2 (5 bases each). CDR1 and CDR2 from the germline V gene are SQVTM and ANQGSEA. This CDR3 comprises 14 residues. The V end was cut by 4 bases, the J end by 4 bases, with 14 bases between. In nucleotides, the CDR3 is TGCAGCGTTGTTCGTCCGGGGCTGTACAATGAGCAGTTCTTC. This encodes CSVVRPGLYNEQFF.

This clonotype was seen ten or more times. This chain links TRBV7-2 with TRBJ2-5; D gene uncertain. The CDR3 length is 11 residues. The ends were cut back, 0 bases at V and 7 bases at J, with 3 bases in the middle. Germline-derived CDR1 and CDR2 are SGHTA and FQGNSA. This chain's CDR3 is CASSLAGTQYF. The CDR3, as DNA: TGTGCCAGCAGCTTAGCCGGGACCCAGTACTTC. Complete variable domain (other parts from reference TRBV7-2 and TRBJ2-5): GAGVSQSPSNKVTEKGKDVELRCDPISGHTALYWYRQSLGQGLEFLIYFQGNSAPDKSGLPSDRFSAERTGGSVSTLTIQRTQQEDSAVYLCASSLAGTQYFGPGTRLLVL.

This clonotype came up many times. The V call is TRBV29-1, the J call TRBJ2-1, with TRBD1 matching 11 bases. V shed 7 bases, J shed 6 bases, and the junction held 5 bases outside the gene matches. The germline V gene encodes CDR1 SQVTM and CDR2 ANQGSEA. The CDR3 totals 13 residues. The CDR3 spells CSASGTGGNEQFF. The DNA of the CDR3 is TGCAGCGCTAGTGGGACAGGGGGCAATGAGCAGTTCTTC.

This clonotype appeared many times. This chain joins TRBV11-2 and TRBJ1-2, with TRBD1 as a possible D gene (6 bases). V lost 5 bases to trimming and J lost 2 bases, with 9 bases between them. CDR1 and CDR2 from the germline V gene are SGHAT and FQNNGV. This CDR3 is built from 13 residues. The CDR3 DNA reads as TGTGCCAGCAGCCCGGACAGAAACTATGGCTACACCTTC. Its translation: CASSPDRNYGYTF.

A word on this clonotype: It is likely a read error: a sequence one base away is far more abundant. The V call is TRBV6-1, the J call TRBJ2-7, with D possibly TRBD2 on 5 matching bases. Germline V gives CDR1 MNHNS, CDR2 SASEGT. Trimming stripped 5 bases from V and 3 bases from J, with 14 bases between. This CDR3 has 14 amino acids. Here the CDR3 reads CASSISGISYEQYF. The CDR3 DNA follows: TGTGCCAGCAGTATATCCGGGATTAGCTACGAGCAGTACTTC.

This clonotype was seen at least ten times. The chain joins TRBV28 to TRBJ2-7; 8 nucleotides agree with TRBD2. The length of the CDR3 is 16 residues. CDR1 is MDHEN and CDR2 is SYDVKM in the germline V gene. The trim removed 3 bases at V and 1 base at J, leaving 8 bases unmatched. CDR3: CASSFSLAGLSYEQYF. The DNA for the CDR3 is TGTGCCAGCAGTTTTTCTCTAGCGGGCTTATCCTACGAGCAGTACTTC.

This clonotype has at least ten counts. This sequence joins TRBV6-2 or TRBV6-3 and TRBJ2-5; D might be TRBD1 (5 bases). CDR3 length: 14 residues. In germline, CDR1 is MNHEY, CDR2 SVGEGT. V shed 0 bases and J shed 2 bases, with 7 bases lying between them. The CDR3: CASSYSGPQETQYF. CDR3 bases: TGTGCCAGCAGTTACTCGGGGCCACAAGAGACCCAGTACTTC.

Remarks on this clonotype: A much more abundant neighbour one base away suggests this may be a read error. The gene calls are TRBV19 and TRBJ2-7; D not resolved. CDR1 and CDR2 from the germline V gene are LNHDA and SQIVND (reference sequence). This CDR3 has 13 amino acids. The CDR3: CVSSFVDRGGQYF. The CDR3, as DNA: TGTGTCAGTAGTTTCGTCGACCGTGGCGGGCAGTACTTC.

Only a few counts were recorded for this clonotype. The CDR3 is CAADYSGANVLTF. Here the CDR3 DNA reads TGTGCTGCCGACTACTCTGGGGCCAACGTCCTGACTTTC. V gene TRBV30 combines with J gene TRBJ2-6; D is perhaps TRBD2 (5 bases). The germline gives CDR1 GTSNPN, CDR2 SVGIG (reference sequence). The CDR3 is 13 amino acids.

Turning to this clonotype: This likely reflects a read error, since a far larger clone is one base away. The V call is TRBV6-6, the J call TRBJ2-1, with 7 bases lining up with TRBD1. The germline V gene encodes CDR1 MNHNY and CDR2 SVGAGI (reference sequence). V shed 4 bases, J shed 10 bases, and the junction held 13 bases outside the gene matches. The CDR3 is made up of 15 amino acids. The CDR3 DNA is TGTGCCAGCAGTTGGATGGACAGGCGGTCCTACGAGCAGTTCTTC. This gives the protein CASSWMDRRSYEQFF.

This clonotype was seen ten or more times. The chain recombines TRBV6-2 or TRBV6-3 with TRBJ2-7; either TRBD1 or TRBD2 may supply D (5 bases each). Per the germline V gene, CDR1 is MNHEY and CDR2 is SVGEGT. The CDR3 has 13 residues. V was trimmed by 6 bases and J by 0 bases, leaving 9 bases between them. CDR3 residues: CASSRDLSYEQYF. DNA of the CDR3: TGTGCCAGCAGCAGGGACCTCTCCTACGAGCAGTACTTC.

The genes are TRBV7-8 and TRBJ2-2; TRBD2 agrees at 9 bases. The germline CDR1 and CDR2 sequences are SGHVS and FQNEAQ. The J segment lost 4 bases and the V segment lost 5 bases, leaving 8 bases of the junction unmatched. This CDR3 is built from 16 residues. The CDR3 DNA follows: TGTGCCAGCAGCACGACTCTAGCGGGAAGCACCGGGGAGCTGTTTTTT. Translating gives CASSTTLAGSTGELFF.